These T cell receptor beta chains were read from a single sample in a study of blood T cell repertoires in COVID-19. The repertoire was sequenced with immunoSEQ multiplex PCR; TCRdb's copy has only in-frame clones and lacks some. Of some 70,000 clones listed, roughly 85% are singletons. The source material was peripheral blood. These receptors were obtained from a woman aged 60-75 years with COVID-19, enrolled during active disease. The CDR3 runs from the conserved cysteine through the conserved F or W. A D gene is named only where the DNA matches it firmly. Clone size, where shown, is once, few, many, or a class for clones that have expanded.

clone_size j_call v_call d_call cdr3_nt cdr3_aa
NA TRBJ2-7 TRBV5-1 TRBD2 TGCGCCAGCAGCTTGGCCGGTATAGGCGGGGGCTACGAGCAGTACTTC CASSLAGIGGGYEQYF
NA TRBJ2-3 TRBV28 TRBD2 TGTGCCAGCAGTTTAAAGCGGGAGGTCACAGATACGCAGTATTTT CASSLKREVTDTQYF
NA TRBJ2-7 TRBV10-3 TRBD1 TGTGCCATCAGTGGGACAGGGATTTACGAGCAGTACTTC CAISGTGIYEQYF
NA TRBJ2-1 TRBV11-3 TRBD2 TGTGCCAGCAGCTTAGCGGCGGGGGGGTACAATGAGCAGTTCTTC CASSLAAGGYNEQFF
NA TRBJ2-5 TRBV7-9 NA TGTGCCAGCAGCCTCGGGATAGAGGCTAGCCCGGGGGAGACCCAGTACTTC CASSLGIEASPGETQYF
NA TRBJ1-2 TRBV19 NA TGTGCCAGTAGTGTGGGTCAGCGGGGCTACACCTTC CASSVGQRGYTF
few TRBJ2-7 TRBV6-5 NA TGTGCCACTCTTAAGGGAGGCGAGCAGTACTTC CATLKGGEQYF
once TRBJ2-1 TRBV7-2 TRBD2 TGTGCCAGCAGCTTGGTATGGGACTATCCCCCTGGTGAGCAGTTCTTC CASSLVWDYPPGEQFF
NA TRBJ2-5 TRBV27 TRBD1 TGTGCCAGCAGTCTGACCGGGACAGGGAGACCAGAGACCCAGTACTTC CASSLTGTGRPETQYF
NA TRBJ1-2 TRBV28 NA TGTGCCAGCAACTCTGGGGGGGGTTACTATGGCTACACCTTC CASNSGGGYYGYTF
NA TRBJ1-1 TRBV12-5 NA TGTGCTAGTGGTTTGGTGCTCGGTCGGAACACTGAAGCTTTCTTT CASGLVLGRNTEAFF
NA TRBJ2-7 TRBV6-5 NA TGTGCCAGCAGCCCACGCCCCGACAGTTCCTACGAGCAGTACTTC CASSPRPDSSYEQYF
NA TRBJ2-7 TRBV2 TRBD1 TGTGCCAGCAGCCCCCCGGGACAGGAGATCTCCTACGAGCAGTACTTC CASSPPGQEISYEQYF
NA TRBJ2-3 TRBV5-1 TRBD1 TGCGCCAGCAGCCTCGGACAGGTCACAGATACGCAGTATTTT CASSLGQVTDTQYF
NA TRBJ2-7 TRBV7-2 TRBD1 TGTGCCAGCAGCCGGGACAGGGGGTTCTCCTACGAGCAGTACTTC CASSRDRGFSYEQYF
NA TRBJ2-1 TRBV27 TRBD2 TGTGCCAGCAGTTCTATGACTAGCGGACCCTACAATGAGCAGTTCTTC CASSSMTSGPYNEQFF
NA TRBJ2-1 TRBV30 NA TGTGCCTGGAGTGTCCAACAGGTATACAGCTCCTACAATGAGCAGTTCTTC CAWSVQQVYSSYNEQFF
NA TRBJ2-3 TRBV4-1 TRBD1 TGCGCCAGCAGCCAAGGTGGTTTCAGGGGGCCAGATACGCAGTATTTT CASSQGGFRGPDTQYF
once TRBJ1-1 TRBV5-1 NA TGCGCCAGCAGCTTACAGAGTAACACTGAAGCTTTCTTT CASSLQSNTEAFF
NA TRBJ2-3 TRBV30 TRBD1 TGTGCCTGGAGCTCCCTCAACAGGGGTGGAGATACGCAGTATTTT CAWSSLNRGGDTQYF
NA TRBJ2-3 TRBV29-1 TRBD1 TGCAGCGTTGACAACAGGGGAACAGATACGCAGTATTTT CSVDNRGTDTQYF
NA TRBJ1-4 TRBV3-1/TRBV3-2 NA TGTGCCAGCAGCTTCACCATCGAGGATGAAAAACTGTTTTTT CASSFTIEDEKLFF
NA TRBJ2-7 TRBV25-1 NA TGTGCCAGCAGCACGTGGGGAGTTGAGGCCTACGAGCAGTACTTC CASSTWGVEAYEQYF
NA TRBJ2-1 TRBV5-1 TRBD2 TGCGCCAGCAGCTATAGCGGGAGTGGAAATGAGCAGTTCTTC CASSYSGSGNEQFF
NA TRBJ1-6 TRBV12-3/TRBV12-4 NA TGTGCCAGCAGTTTGGGCAGCCTTTCACCCCTCCACTTT CASSLGSLSPLHF
NA TRBJ2-3 TRBV7-2 TRBD1 TGTGCCAGCAGCTTAGAAGGGGGCCCTTCGCAGTATTTT CASSLEGGPSQYF
NA TRBJ2-3 TRBV11-3 TRBD2 TGTGCCAGCAGCCTCGGGACTAGCGGGGCCTCAGATACGCAGTATTTT CASSLGTSGASDTQYF
few TRBJ1-3 TRBV4-1 NA TGCGCCAGCAGCCAAGGGCCAGGCGAAAACACCATATATTTT CASSQGPGENTIYF
NA TRBJ1-2 TRBV5-4 TRBD1 TGTGCCAGCAGCTCTACCCCGGGACAGAGAACCTATGGCTACACCTTC CASSSTPGQRTYGYTF